This T cell receptor (beta chain) was found in a study of cytomegalovirus exposure and HLA in healthy donors. The data were produced by immunoSEQ multiplex PCR, yet TCRdb's version contains in-frame clones alone and is incomplete. The sample lists approximately 46,000 clones, around 94% seen once, with over 1.3% in the top ten. Findings and limits, study-wide: Cytomegalovirus status, reportedly, was diagnosed with high specificity and sensitivity by the classifier. Three CMV-associated chains were confirmed in vitro to be specific for CMV antigens. The study put 150 to 200 TCR beta chains on its list as cytomegalovirus-associated.

Concerning this clone itself: Its antigen is not known.

The donors were members of the approximately 120-subject validation cohort (separate from the approximately 670-subject first cohort). Per the germline V gene, CDR1 is SGHTA and CDR2 is FQGTGA. The CDR3 runs to 14 residues. V was shortened by 1 base and J by 0 bases, with 7 bases between the two germline ends. The material sequenced was PBMCs. This TCR derives from a man aged 18 to 30 in good health and CMV-seronegative. This chain links TRBV7-3 with TRBJ2-7; D may be TRBD2 (6 bases). In DNA form, the CDR3 reads TGTGCCAGCAGCTTAAGCGGGAACTCCTACGAGCAGTACTTC. Translated: CASSLSGNSYEQYF.